These 14 T cell receptor beta chains were sequenced from one sample in a study of blood T cell repertoires in COVID-19. The method was immunoSEQ multiplex PCR; TCRdb's version includes in-frame clones alone and lacks a portion of them. This sample has roughly 87,000 clones, with approximately 88% found just once. Material: peripheral blood. The receptors were gathered from a man in his 60s with acute or convalescent COVID-19.

On this clone: Other DNA variants within this sample encode the same CDR3. The chain combines TRBV10-1 with TRBJ2-1; 8 bases map to TRBD2. The CDR3 spans 15 residues. From germline, CDR1 is WNHNN and CDR2 SYGVQD (reference sequence). The J segment lost 0 bases and the V segment lost 5 bases, leaving 3 bases of the junction unmatched. CDR3 DNA: TGCGCCAGCAGTAGCGGGGGTAGCTCCTACAATGAGCAGTTCTTC. This encodes CASSSGGSSYNEQFF.

The genes are TRBV19 and TRBJ1-1; D is perhaps TRBD1 (6 bases). The CDR3 consists of 14 residues. V lost 6 bases, J lost 0 bases, and 11 bases lay in between. The V gene's germline CDR1 is LNHDA and CDR2 SQIVND (reference sequence). DNA of the CDR3: TGTGCCAGTAGCCGGGGACAATTGAACACTGAAGCTTTCTTT. Amino acid sequence: CASSRGQLNTEAFF.

This clone occurred a few times. The chain combines TRBV29-1 with TRBJ1-2, with 10 bases matching TRBD1. CDR1 and CDR2 from the germline V gene are SQVTM and ANQGSEA. The CDR3 is 14 amino acids. V was pared by 4 bases and J by 2 bases, with 4 bases of the junction left unmatched. CDR3 amino acids: CSVGDRGRNYGYTF. DNA for the CDR3: TGCAGCGTTGGGGACAGGGGAAGAAACTATGGCTACACCTTC.

In this sample, this clone turned up a few times. V is TRBV5-1 and J is TRBJ2-3; 9 nucleotides line up with TRBD1. CDR3 length: 16 residues. Germline CDR1 and CDR2: SGHRS and YFSETQ. The V gene end was trimmed by 4 bases and the J gene end by 0 bases; junction bases not matched to a gene: 6. CDR3 loop: CASSGGTGPSTDTQYF. CDR3 nucleotide sequence: TGCGCCAGCAGCGGAGGGACAGGGCCTAGCACAGATACGCAGTATTTT.

The rearrangement joins TRBV27 to TRBJ1-2; TRBD1 matches at 7 bases. This CDR3 comprises 14 residues. Germline assignment: CDR1 MNHEY and CDR2 SMNVEV (reference sequence). The ends lost 3 bases at V and 8 bases at J; junction bases unmatched: 9. CDR3 sequence (DNA): TGTGCCAGCAGTTTCGGACAGAGGGGGCTAGGCTACACCTTC. Protein: CASSFGQRGLGYTF.

The V and J genes are TRBV19 and TRBJ2-1; 7 nucleotides match TRBD2. The CDR3 contains 16 residues. CDR1 and CDR2 from the germline V gene are LNHDA and SQIVND (reference sequence). Trimming removed 3 bases from V and 5 bases from J; junction bases left unmatched: 10. CDR3 loop: CASSIRRWEGHNEQFF. CDR3 sequence (DNA): TGTGCCAGTAGTATCCGTCGGTGGGAGGGTCACAATGAGCAGTTCTTC.

V usage is TRBV11-3 and J usage is TRBJ2-1; 12 positions match TRBD2. The CDR3 length is 15 residues. CDR1 SGHNT and CDR2 YENEEA come from the germline V gene. Germline trimming cut 5 bases from V and 5 bases from J; bases unmatched to any gene: 4. Here the CDR3 DNA reads TGTGCCAGCAGCCCGGGACTAGCGGGCCACAATGAGCAGTTCTTC. Its protein is CASSPGLAGHNEQFF. Using reference TRBV11-3 and TRBJ2-1 for the parts outside the CDR3, the full variable domain is EAGVVQSPRYKIIEKKQPVAFWCNPISGHNTLYWYLQNLGQGPELLIRYENEEAVDDSQLPKDRFSAERLKGVDSTLKIQPAELGDSAVYLCASSPGLAGHNEQFFGPGTRLTVL.

J is TRBJ1-1 and V is TRBV29-1, with D tentatively TRBD1 (6 bases). The CDR3 loop spans 14 amino acids. CDR1 SQVTM and CDR2 ANQGSEA come from the germline V gene. The V end lost 1 base, the J end lost 4 bases, and 13 bases lay between the germline ends. DNA for the CDR3: TGCAGCGTTGAAGCGACAGGTAGCTTCACTGAAGCTTTCTTT. Protein: CSVEATGSFTEAFF. The complete variable domain, with remaining parts taken from reference TRBV29-1 and TRBJ1-1, reads SAVISQKPSRDICQRGTSLTIQCQVDSQVTMMFWYRQQPGQSLTLIATANQGSEATYESGFVIDKFPISRPNLTFSTLTVSNMSPEDSSIYLCSVEATGSFTEAFFGQGTRLTVV.

The chain recombines TRBV19 with TRBJ1-5; D gene ambiguous. The CDR3 is 13 residues long. V lost 5 bases and J lost 6, with 11 bases in between. Germline assignment: CDR1 LNHDA and CDR2 SQIVND (reference sequence). CDR3 DNA sequence: TGTGCCAGTAGTTTGTCCGCCAGTCAGCCCCAGCATTTT. Protein sequence: CASSLSASQPQHF.

This chain joins TRBV30 and TRBJ1-2; D remains ambiguous. The CDR3 sequence is 15 residues long. Trimming shortened V by 1 base and J by 4 bases, and 16 bases separated the two germline ends. The germline V gene encodes CDR1 GTSNPN and CDR2 SVGIG (reference sequence). The CDR3 loop reads CAWSGDLRPRYGYTF. The DNA of the CDR3 is TGTGCCTGGAGTGGAGACTTACGGCCCCGCTATGGCTACACCTTC.

This clone is a singleton in its sample. This chain links TRBV9 with TRBJ2-1; 7 bases match TRBD2. V trimming: 0 bases; J trimming: 0 bases; junction bases outside the gene matches: 3. Looked up from germline, CDR1 is SGDLS and CDR2 is YYNGEE. The CDR3 extends over 16 amino acids. DNA of the CDR3: TGTGCCAGCAGCGTAGTCAGCGGGGTCTCCTACAATGAGCAGTTCTTC. Its protein product is CASSVVSGVSYNEQFF.

The chain carries TRBV30 and TRBJ1-3; D remains unclear. V was cut by 7 bases and J by 4 bases, with 8 bases left in between. The CDR3 runs to 11 residues. Per germline, CDR1 GTSNPN and CDR2 SVGIG (reference sequence). In nucleotides, the CDR3 is TGTGCCTCCTCCGGGGGAAACACCATATATTTT. Residues: CASSGGNTIYF.

The chain has TRBV11-1 and TRBJ2-2; a possible D gene is TRBD1 (8 bases). Germline lookup yields CDR1 SGHAT and CDR2 FQDESV (reference sequence). V lost 5 bases and J 1 base, leaving 14 bases between the germline ends. The CDR3 consists of 16 residues. CDR3: CASSVSGTGNTGELFF. In DNA form, the CDR3 reads TGTGCCAGCAGCGTGAGCGGGACAGGGAACACCGGGGAGCTGTTTTTT.

The rearrangement joins TRBV25-1 to TRBJ2-3; tentative D call: TRBD2 (6 bases). The V gene's germline CDR1 is MGHDK and CDR2 SYGVNS. The CDR3 contains 16 residues. The V end lost 7 bases, the J end lost 3 bases, and 20 bases lay between the germline ends. The CDR3: CASTERAGSDTDTQYF. In DNA form, the CDR3 reads TGTGCCAGCACCGAGCGGGCAGGGTCTGATACAGATACGCAGTATTTT.